Presented here are 17 T cell receptor beta chains from one specimen sequenced in a study of identical twins. MiXCR, applied by TCRdb to the 5' RACE reads, yields one record per CDR3 protein. This table has some 730,000 distinct CDR3 sequences, approximately 18% appearing once. These data also formed part of another study, on T cells expressing NK-cell markers.

Material for sequencing was PBMCs. Every receptor here comes from a woman under 30 in good health.

V usage is TRBV30 and J usage is TRBJ2-5; TRBD1 matches at 7 bases. Germline V CDR1 and CDR2: GTSNPN, SVGIG (reference sequence). With V trimmed by 1 base and J by 2 bases, 7 bases remained unmatched. There are 15 residues in the CDR3. The CDR3 is CAWSETGPIQETQYF. The DNA of the CDR3 is TGTGCCTGGAGTGAGACAGGGCCGATTCAAGAGACCCAGTACTTC.

The table lists this clonotype with a few counts. This chain links TRBV20-1 with TRBJ2-1; TRBD2 aligns across 7 bases. Germline V lookup: CDR1 DFQATT, CDR2 SNEGSKA (reference sequence). V dropped 0 bases and J dropped 3; count of bases not matched to a gene: 14. CDR3 length equals 18 residues. As DNA, the CDR3 is TGCAGTGCTAGAGACCTCCGGCGGCTAGCGGTTAGCTACAATGAGCAGTTCTTC. This codes for CSARDLRRLAVSYNEQFF.

A few counts support this clonotype. This chain connects TRBV15 to TRBJ2-4; D not resolved. V was cut by 1 base and J by 5 bases, with 12 bases left in between. The germline V gene has CDR1 LNHNV and CDR2 YYDKDF (reference sequence). There are 15 residues in the CDR3. CDR3 sequence reads: CATSRAEINQNIQYF. For the CDR3, the DNA is TGTGCCACCAGCAGAGCGGAGATCAACCAAAACATTCAGTACTTC.

The CDR3 protein is CASSGTRSGASTDTQYF. The CDR3 DNA is TGTGCCAGCAGCGGAACCCGTAGCGGGGCTAGCACAGATACGCAGTATTTT. This chain joins TRBV12-3 or TRBV12-4 and TRBJ2-3, with 8 bases matching TRBD2. V shed 6 bases and J 0 bases; nucleotides not matched to a gene: 11. This CDR3 contains 17 residues.

This clonotype was counted a few times. This chain links TRBV5-1 with TRBJ1-5; 9 nucleotides line up with TRBD1. The germline gives CDR1 SGHRS, CDR2 YFSETQ. The CDR3 loop spans 16 amino acids. J was trimmed by 4 bases and V by 1 base; bases with no gene match: 6. The CDR3 DNA follows: TGCGCCAGCAGCTTGTTCCCGACAGGGGGAAATCAGCCCCAGCATTTT. Encoded protein: CASSLFPTGGNQPQHF.

The J gene is TRBJ2-1, the V gene TRBV29-1, with 7 positions matching TRBD1. In germline, CDR1 is SQVTM, CDR2 ANQGSEA. This CDR3 spans 12 amino acids. V dropped 4 bases and J dropped 4; count of bases not matched to a gene: 1. The CDR3 DNA reads as TGCAGCGTTGCACAGGGGTACAATGAGCAGTTCTTC. It encodes CSVAQGYNEQFF.

A few counts support this clonotype. V usage is TRBV5-1 and J usage is TRBJ2-5; D remains unclear. V was clipped by 0 bases and J by 3 bases, with 6 bases between them. Germline assignment: CDR1 SGHRS and CDR2 YFSETQ. The CDR3 totals 13 residues. This chain's CDR3 is CASSLDAEETQYF. The CDR3 DNA is TGCGCCAGCAGCTTGGATGCGGAAGAGACCCAGTACTTC. Full variable domain (remainder filled in from reference TRBV5-1 and TRBJ2-5): KAGVTQTPRYLIKTRGQQVTLSCSPISGHRSVSWYQQTPGQGLQFLFEYFSETQRNKGNFPGRFSGRQFSNSRSEMNVSTLELGDSALYLCASSLDAEETQYFGPGTRLLVL.

This clonotype came up a few times. This chain connects TRBV7-7 to TRBJ2-5; the match to TRBD2 covers 15 bases. V gave up 4 bases and J gave up 6 bases; unmatched junction bases: 3. This CDR3 comprises 15 residues. The V gene's germline CDR1 is SSHAT and CDR2 FNYEAQ (reference sequence). As DNA, the CDR3 is TGTGCCAGCAGCTCGGGACTAGCGGGAGGAAAGACCCAGTACTTC. Translating it yields CASSSGLAGGKTQYF.

This clonotype was counted many times. CDR3 bases: TGTGCCAGCAGTTTTTCTAGGGTCCCCTACAATGAGCAGTTCTTC. Translated, it gives CASSFSRVPYNEQFF. The genes are TRBV12-3 or TRBV12-4 and TRBJ2-1, with D unclear. Trimming cost V 3 bases and J 2 bases, with 11 bases left between them. The CDR3 is 15 amino acids.

This sequence joins TRBV12-3 or TRBV12-4 and TRBJ2-2, with TRBD2 matching over 7 bases. V shed 7 bases, J shed 3 bases, and the junction held 8 bases outside the gene matches. The CDR3 runs 15 residues. CDR3 sequence reads: CASNNRDYHTGELFF. In DNA, the CDR3 is TGTGCCAGCAATAACCGGGACTATCACACCGGGGAGCTGTTTTTT.

There are a few counts of this clonotype. This sequence joins TRBV10-3 and TRBJ2-3; D possibly matches TRBD1 or TRBD2 (5 bases each). The CDR3 has 13 residues. Between the trimmed V and J ends, which lost 0 bases and 5 bases, there was a span of 6 bases. Germline lookup yields CDR1 ENHRY and CDR2 SYGVKD. The CDR3 DNA is TGTGCCATCAGTGAGTCGGGGGTAGATACGCAGTATTTT. Its translation: CAISESGVDTQYF.

This clonotype was counted between two and nine times. The gene calls are TRBV12-3 or TRBV12-4 and TRBJ2-5; D is possibly TRBD1 (6 bases). The V end was cut by 4 bases, the J end by 2 bases, with 23 bases between. The CDR3 length is 18 residues. CDR3 nucleotides: TGTGCCAGCAGTTCCGCAGGCCACGGGACAAAAATACAAGAGACCCAGTACTTC. It yields the protein CASSSAGHGTKIQETQYF.

This clonotype was counted between two and nine times. V usage is TRBV5-1 and J usage is TRBJ2-5, with TRBD1 as a possible D gene (6 bases). Germline V lookup: CDR1 SGHRS, CDR2 YFSETQ. The CDR3 is made up of 16 amino acids. Trimming stripped 1 base from V and 5 bases from J, with 18 bases between. The CDR3 sequence is CASSLRDRPDPETQYF. CDR3 in DNA: TGCGCCAGCAGCTTGAGAGACAGGCCCGATCCGGAGACCCAGTACTTC.

In this sample, this clonotype turned up once. The chain's CDR3 is CASSPAIAGNNEQFF. In DNA, the CDR3 is TGTGCCAGCTCACCGGCCATAGCGGGGAATAATGAGCAGTTCTTC. The genes are TRBV18 and TRBJ2-1, with 8 bases that match TRBD2. CDR1 and CDR2 from the germline V gene are KGHSH and LQKENI. The CDR3 covers 15 residues. The V gene end was trimmed by 3 bases and the J gene end by 7 bases; junction bases not matched to a gene: 8.

The gene calls are TRBV19 and TRBJ2-1, with 10 bases aligning to TRBD2. The CDR3 has 15 amino acids. The V segment lost 6 bases and the J segment 7 bases; nucleotides outside the gene matches: 9. Germline V gene data show CDR1 as LNHDA and CDR2 as SQIVND (reference sequence). For the CDR3, the DNA is TGTGCCAGTAGAACCTTAGCGGGAGGTTGGAATGAGCAGTTCTTC. Translation: CASRTLAGGWNEQFF.

The V call is TRBV12-3 or TRBV12-4, the J call TRBJ1-2, with TRBD1 matching 9 bases. The V and J ends lost 6 bases and 5 bases, in that order; junction bases with no gene match: 10. The CDR3 spans 15 residues. The CDR3 sequence is CASREGTGIGYGYTF. CDR3 sequence (DNA): TGTGCCAGCAGAGAAGGGACAGGGATAGGATATGGCTACACCTTC.

This clonotype occurred a few times. The CDR3 reads CASSFPNRDTEAFF. The DNA for the CDR3 is TGCGCCAGCAGCTTCCCAAACAGGGACACTGAAGCTTTCTTT. The rearrangement uses TRBV5-1 and TRBJ1-1, with D possibly being TRBD1 (6 bases). Trimming took 2 bases from V and 3 from J, leaving 11 bases between them. Germline V gives CDR1 SGHRS, CDR2 YFSETQ. This CDR3 has 14 amino acids.